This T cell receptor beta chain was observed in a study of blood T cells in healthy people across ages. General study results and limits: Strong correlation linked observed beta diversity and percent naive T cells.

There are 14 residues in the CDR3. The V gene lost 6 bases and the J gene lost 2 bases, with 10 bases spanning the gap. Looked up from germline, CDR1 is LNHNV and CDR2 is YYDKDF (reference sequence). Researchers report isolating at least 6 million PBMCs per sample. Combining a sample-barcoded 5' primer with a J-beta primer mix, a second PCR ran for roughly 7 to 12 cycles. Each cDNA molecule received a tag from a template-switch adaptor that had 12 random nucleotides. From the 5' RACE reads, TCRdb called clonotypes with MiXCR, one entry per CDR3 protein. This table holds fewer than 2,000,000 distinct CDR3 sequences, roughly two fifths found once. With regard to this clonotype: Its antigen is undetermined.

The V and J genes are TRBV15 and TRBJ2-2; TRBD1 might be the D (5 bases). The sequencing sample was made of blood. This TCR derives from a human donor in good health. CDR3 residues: CATRARTNTGELFF. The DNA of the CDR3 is TGTGCCACCAGGGCCCGGACAAACACCGGGGAGCTGTTTTTT.